The next 13 T cell receptor beta chains were all read from a single sample in a study. Treg sorting used a CD4+CD25+CD127-/low gate. TCRdb passed the 5' RACE reads through MiXCR, listing each CDR3 protein once. Of approximately 10,000 distinct CDR3 sequences detected, about 25% appear once; the ten largest clones hold about 3.4%. Sequenced input: Tregs sorted from blood. The receptors were sampled from a female donor with breast cancer.

The chain employs TRBV11-2 and TRBJ1-4; tentatively, D is TRBD1 (5 bases). The ends were cut back, 5 bases at V and 6 bases at J, with 16 bases in the middle. The CDR3 is 15 residues long. Germline V lookup: CDR1 SGHAT, CDR2 FQNNGV. CDR3 in amino acids: CASSPSLRGYEKLFF. The CDR3 coding sequence is TGTGCCAGCAGCCCAAGCCTTCGGGGGTATGAAAAACTGTTTTTT.

J is TRBJ2-1 and V is TRBV28; TRBD2 agrees at 9 bases. Trimming took 1 base from V and 8 from J; bases not matched to a gene: 18. This CDR3 has 19 residues. Per germline, CDR1 MDHEN and CDR2 SYDVKM. CDR3 protein: CASSLLVPSGAGEKYEQFF. The CDR3 nucleotides read TGTGCCAGCAGTTTATTAGTCCCTAGCGGGGCGGGAGAGAAGTATGAGCAGTTCTTC.

This clonotype came up a few times. The CDR3 DNA is TGTGCCAGCAGTACCCCTCCCGGGACTAGGTGGAATGAGCAGTTCTTC. It is translated as CASSTPPGTRWNEQFF. The chain links TRBV6-5 to TRBJ2-1, with TRBD2 identical over 8 bases. The CDR3 has 16 amino acids. CDR1 and CDR2 from the germline V gene are MNHEY and SVGAGI. The V gene end was trimmed by 5 bases and the J gene end by 7 bases; junction bases not matched to a gene: 13.

With regard to this clonotype: A much larger clonotype is one base distant, so this may be a read error. The chain joins TRBV7-9 to TRBJ2-2; the match to TRBD2 covers 10 bases. CDR1 is SEHNR, CDR2 FQNEAQ, per germline (reference sequence). CDR3 length: 16 amino acids. V was pared by 6 bases and J by 3 bases, with 7 bases of the junction left unmatched. The chain's CDR3 is CASSWTSGYHTGELFF. The DNA of the CDR3 is TGTGCCAGCAGTTGGACTAGCGGTTATCACACCGGGGAGCTGTTTTTT.

The chain joins TRBV9 to TRBJ2-1; D unclear. This CDR3 has 15 amino acids. CDR1 is SGDLS and CDR2 is YYNGEE in the germline V gene. Trimming left V 0 bases short and J 2 bases short, with 9 bases between. DNA of the CDR3: TGTGCCAGCAGCGTAGACACCGGAGCCTACAATGAGCAGTTCTTC. Residues: CASSVDTGAYNEQFF.

A few counts support this clonotype. Given a much more abundant clone one base away, this may be a read error. This chain joins TRBV6-5 and TRBJ1-1; D remains unclear. V lost 8 bases and J lost 5, with 15 bases in between. Germline V lookup: CDR1 MNHEY, CDR2 SVGAGI. This CDR3 comprises 13 residues. The CDR3 DNA reads as TGTGCCAGCGGGGAGATGGATTGGACTGAAGCTTTCTTT. Translating it yields CASGEMDWTEAFF.

This clonotype has ten or more counts. The rearrangement uses TRBV15 and TRBJ1-2; tentatively, D is TRBD1 (6 bases). The CDR3 runs 13 residues. The V gene lost 3 bases and the J gene lost 4 bases, with 9 bases spanning the gap. CDR1 LNHNV and CDR2 YYDKDF come from the germline V gene (reference sequence). The CDR3 DNA reads as TGTGCCACCAGCAGTGGCAGGGGCTATGGCTACACCTTC. Translating gives CATSSGRGYGYTF. The whole variable domain, remainder taken from reference TRBV15 and TRBJ1-2, is DAMVIQNPRYQVTQFGKPVTLSCSQTLNHNVMYWYQQKSSQAPKLLFHYYDKDFNNEADTPDNFQSRRPNTSFCFLDIRSPGLGDTAMYLCATSSGRGYGYTFGSGTRLTVV.

This clonotype was seen at least ten times. This CDR3 is CASSPPGVPLWKQFF. The CDR3 nucleotides read TGTGCCAGCTCACCACCGGGGGTCCCACTGTGGAAGCAGTTCTTC. The chain links TRBV18 to TRBJ2-1; tentatively, D is TRBD1 or TRBD2 (5 bases each). CDR3 length equals 15 residues. From germline, CDR1 is KGHSH and CDR2 LQKENI. The V end was cut by 0 bases, the J end by 11 bases, with 17 bases between. Drawing the rest from reference TRBV18 and TRBJ2-1, the complete variable domain is NAGVMQNPRHLVRRRGQEARLRCSPMKGHSHVYWYRQLPEEGLKFMVYLQKENIIDESGMPKERFSAEFPKEGPSILRIQQVVRGDSAAYFCASSPPGVPLWKQFFGPGTRLTVL.

A few counts support this clonotype. The rearrangement links TRBV27 to TRBJ1-1; D possibly corresponds to TRBD1 (5 bases). The CDR3 consists of 13 residues. Germline V CDR1 and CDR2: MNHEY, SMNVEV (reference sequence). Between the trimmed V and J ends, which lost 1 base and 4 bases, there was a span of 7 bases. The chain's CDR3 is CASSLLGTTEAFF. In DNA form, the CDR3 reads TGTGCCAGCAGTTTATTGGGGACCACTGAAGCTTTCTTT.

The chain combines TRBV13 with TRBJ2-7, with TRBD2 as a possible D gene (6 bases). CDR3 size: 12 residues. The V end lost 1 base, the J end lost 5 bases, and 6 bases lay between the germline ends. CDR1 is PRHDT, CDR2 FYEKMQ, per germline (reference sequence). The CDR3 loop is CASSLAGDEQYF. CDR3 bases: TGTGCCAGCAGCTTAGCGGGGGACGAGCAGTACTTC.

This clonotype was picked up many times. This chain connects TRBV5-1 to TRBJ2-1, with a possible D match to TRBD2 (6 bases). The CDR3 covers 17 residues. V dropped 1 base and J dropped 3 bases, with 17 bases sitting between them. Germline values: CDR1 SGHRS, CDR2 YFSETQ. The CDR3 bases are TGCGCCAGCAGCTTGATCCGCCGGGACTGGAACTACAATGAGCAGTTCTTC. Translating gives CASSLIRRDWNYNEQFF.

Within the sample, this clonotype is medium-sized (0.01 to 0.1%). This chain links TRBV20-1 with TRBJ2-7, with 12 nucleotides matching TRBD2. The CDR3 has 13 residues. Looked up from germline, CDR1 is DFQATT and CDR2 is SNEGSKA (reference sequence). After removal of 3 bases from V and 3 bases from J, the junction contained 0 bases not matched to a gene. CDR3 in amino acids: CSARTSGSYEQYF. The CDR3 DNA follows: TGCAGTGCTAGGACTAGCGGGAGCTACGAGCAGTACTTC.

This clonotype has a handful of counts. The V call is TRBV11-2, the J call TRBJ2-7; possibly TRBD2 for D (5 bases). The V gene's germline CDR1 is SGHAT and CDR2 FQNNGV. V was pared by 5 bases and J by 4 bases, with 12 bases between. The CDR3 spans 13 residues. CDR3 nucleotides: TGTGCCAGCAGCGCGGGCTACGGGTACGAGCAGTACTTC. Amino acids: CASSAGYGYEQYF.